These T cell receptor beta chains were read from a single sample in a study of shared clonotypes between healthy human individuals. Sequencing was performed with immunoSEQ multiplex PCR; in TCRdb, only in-frame clones are kept and a portion is missing. The sample contains approximately 530,000 clones, around 96% of which appear only once. The sample taken for sequencing was naive CD4+ T cells sorted from blood. These receptors were taken from a woman in her twenties or thirties in good health. The CDR3 runs from the conserved cysteine through the conserved F or W. D genes are given only for firm matches. Not all rows give a size; the values are once, few, many and, for expanded clones, a class.

>.|TRBD2|TRBV4-1|TRBJ2-2
CASSQEPPIAGGPVGELFF
TGCGCCAGCAGCCAAGAGCCGCCGATAGCGGGAGGGCCGGTCGGGGAGCTGTTTTTT
>.|.|TRBV29-1|TRBJ2-7
CSVRPGADSYEQYF
TGCAGCGTCCGCCCCGGGGCGGACTCCTACGAGCAGTACTTC
>.|.|TRBV5-1|TRBJ2-2
CASSLVVAANTGELFF
TGCGCCAGCAGCTTGGTGGTAGCAGCAAACACCGGGGAGCTGTTTTTT
>.|.|TRBV11-3|TRBJ2-7
CASSYSPHAGNTYEQYF
TGTGCCAGCAGCTATAGCCCGCACGCGGGGAACACCTACGAGCAGTACTTC
>.|TRBD1|TRBV6-1|TRBJ2-7
CASSMGDRGVYEQYF
TGTGCCAGCAGTATGGGGGACAGGGGCGTTTACGAGCAGTACTTC
>.|TRBD1|TRBV29-1|TRBJ1-5
CSVARDRNQPQHF
TGCAGCGTTGCCCGGGACAGAAATCAGCCCCAGCATTTT
>once|.|TRBV30|TRBJ1-4
CAWSVLPTNEKLFF
TGTGCCTGGAGTGTACTCCCCACTAATGAAAAACTGTTTTTT
>.|.|TRBV7-9|TRBJ1-2
CASSSGTIYGYTF
TGTGCCAGCAGCTCTGGAACTATCTATGGCTACACCTTC
>.|.|TRBV5-1|TRBJ2-7
CASSSDPGGSYEQYF
TGCGCCAGCAGCTCGGACCCCGGGGGCTCCTACGAGCAGTACTTC
>.|TRBD2|TRBV7-3|TRBJ2-1
CASSEGLATYNEQFF
TGTGCCAGCAGCGAAGGACTAGCGACCTACAATGAGCAGTTCTTC
>.|.|TRBV29-1|TRBJ1-3
CSAREQTSGNTIYF
TGCAGCGCCCGTGAACAGACCTCTGGAAACACCATATATTTT
>.|TRBD1|TRBV5-8|TRBJ1-5
CASSLEGQGWEPQHF
TGTGCCAGCAGCTTGGAAGGACAGGGGTGGGAGCCCCAGCATTTT
>.|TRBD2|TRBV28|TRBJ2-7
CASSLSSGRAYEQYF
TGTGCCAGCAGTTTATCTAGCGGGAGGGCTTACGAGCAGTACTTC
>.|.|TRBV6-5|TRBJ1-1
CASSTLGTAFF
TGTGCCAGCAGTACTTTAGGTACAGCTTTCTTT
>.|TRBD1|TRBV7-2|TRBJ1-2
CASSAPSGTATFYGYTF
TGTGCCAGCAGCGCTCCTTCCGGGACAGCTACCTTCTATGGCTACACCTTC
>.|.|TRBV18|TRBJ1-1
CASSPSRDTEAFF
TGTGCCAGCTCACCTTCCAGAGACACTGAAGCTTTCTTT
>.|TRBD2|TRBV7-9|TRBJ2-1
CASSFFWREGYNEQFF
TGTGCCAGCAGCTTTTTTTGGCGGGAGGGGTATAATGAGCAGTTCTTC
>.|TRBD2|TRBV10-3|TRBJ2-1
CAISSGLAGEEQFF
TGTGCCATCAGTTCAGGACTAGCGGGAGAGGAGCAGTTCTTC
>.|.|TRBV11-2|TRBJ2-3
CASRSRGRITDTQYF
TGTGCCAGCAGATCCAGGGGTCGAATCACAGATACGCAGTATTTT
>.|TRBD1|TRBV10-3|TRBJ2-7
CAIGTGGLYEQYF
TGTGCCATCGGGACAGGGGGCCTCTACGAGCAGTACTTC
>.|.|TRBV14|TRBJ2-2
CASSHRQEYTGELFF
TGTGCCAGCAGCCACCGACAGGAATACACCGGGGAGCTGTTTTTT
>.|.|TRBV20-1|TRBJ2-3
CSAPTRDTQYF
TGCAGTGCGCCAACGCGAGATACGCAGTATTTT
>.|.|TRBV5-1|TRBJ1-2
CASSLPGDGYTF
TGCGCCAGCAGCTTGCCAGGGGATGGCTACACCTTC
>.|.|TRBV4-1|TRBJ1-2
CASSQPTDKNGYTF
TGCGCCAGCAGCCAACCTACGGACAAGAATGGCTACACCTTC
>.|.|TRBV29-1|TRBJ2-5
CSVEMGPPGQETQYF
TGCAGCGTTGAGATGGGACCTCCGGGACAAGAGACCCAGTACTTC
>.|TRBD1|TRBV27|TRBJ2-2
CASSPRTGQMYEAGELFF
TGTGCCAGCAGTCCGAGGACAGGTCAGATGTATGAGGCCGGGGAGCTGTTTTTT
>.|.|TRBV10-2|TRBJ2-1
CASTDVQSSYNEQFF
TGCGCCAGCACCGATGTTCAGAGCTCCTACAATGAGCAGTTCTTC
>few|.|TRBV28|TRBJ1-5
CASSLDSNQPQHF
TGTGCCAGCAGTCTTGACAGCAATCAGCCCCAGCATTTT
>.|.|TRBV1|TRBJ2-7
CTSSLANLGGSGITYEQYF
TGCACCAGCAGCCTAGCAAACCTCGGGGGTAGTGGGATCACCTACGAGCAGTACTTC
>.|.|TRBV28|TRBJ2-7
CASSLWDTLEQYF
TGTGCCAGCAGTTTGTGGGACACTTTGGAGCAGTACTTC
>.|.|TRBV7-9|TRBJ2-7
CASSLAEDSYEQYF
TGTGCCAGCAGCTTAGCGGAGGACAGCTACGAGCAGTACTTC
>.|.|TRBV28|TRBJ1-4
CASSFDEKLFF
TGTGCCAGCAGTTTCGATGAAAAACTGTTTTTT
>.|TRBD1|TRBV27|TRBJ1-2
CATMTGGYGYTF
TGTGCCACCATGACAGGGGGCTATGGCTACACCTTC
>.|TRBD2|TRBV6-4|TRBJ2-1
CASSDSAGGGYNEQFF
TGTGCCAGCAGTGACTCGGCGGGAGGTGGGTACAATGAGCAGTTCTTC